Listed below are T cell receptor beta chains from one sample, sequenced in a study of cytomegalovirus exposure and HLA in healthy donors. Profiled with immunoSEQ multiplex PCR; TCRdb holds only in-frame clones, not every one. This repertoire comprises roughly 150,000 clones; its ten largest clones make up 1.6%. The source material was PBMCs. All receptors derive from a woman aged 45-65 years in good health and CMV-seronegative. Each CDR3 is given with its conserved first and last residue. The order of the fields is V gene, D gene, J gene, CDR3 DNA, CDR3 protein. A D gene is named only where the DNA matches it firmly.

V gene: TRBV6-5; D gene: .; J gene: TRBJ2-7; CDR3 DNA: TGTGCCAGCACCGCCCGGCGGGGAACCTACGAGCAGTACTTC; CDR3 protein: CASTARRGTYEQYF
V gene: TRBV28; D gene: .; J gene: TRBJ2-1; CDR3 DNA: TGTGCCAGCAGTTTGTTAGCCTACAATGAGCAGTTCTTC; CDR3 protein: CASSLLAYNEQFF
V gene: TRBV4-1; D gene: TRBD1; J gene: TRBJ2-2; CDR3 DNA: TGCGCCAGCAGCCATCCCATTGACAGGGCGACGGGGGAGCTGTTTTTT; CDR3 protein: CASSHPIDRATGELFF
V gene: TRBV30; D gene: TRBD1; J gene: TRBJ2-1; CDR3 DNA: TGTGCCTGGAGTGTACGGGGGGACAGGGCCTACAATGAGCAGTTCTTC; CDR3 protein: CAWSVRGDRAYNEQFF
V gene: TRBV5-1; D gene: .; J gene: TRBJ2-3; CDR3 DNA: TGCGCCAGCAGGTCCAGCGCTAGCACAGATACGCAGTATTTT; CDR3 protein: CASRSSASTDTQYF
V gene: TRBV15; D gene: .; J gene: TRBJ2-7; CDR3 DNA: TGTGCCACCAGCAGAGACAGGGGAGCCCATAACGAGCAGTACTTC; CDR3 protein: CATSRDRGAHNEQYF
V gene: TRBV6-1; D gene: .; J gene: TRBJ2-3; CDR3 DNA: TGTGCCAGCGGGCCGGGACTTAGCACAGATACGCAGTATTTT; CDR3 protein: CASGPGLSTDTQYF
V gene: TRBV19; D gene: .; J gene: TRBJ1-6; CDR3 DNA: TGTGCCAGTAGTTCCCAGGTCGATAACTATTCACCCCTCCACTTT; CDR3 protein: CASSSQVDNYSPLHF
V gene: TRBV5-4; D gene: TRBD1; J gene: TRBJ1-5; CDR3 DNA: TGTGCCAGCAGCCCCGGGACAGAGAGCAATCAGCCCCAGCATTTT; CDR3 protein: CASSPGTESNQPQHF
V gene: TRBV9; D gene: TRBD1; J gene: TRBJ1-2; CDR3 DNA: TGTGCCAGCAGCGCGCGGAGACAGGGAGGCGGTGGCTACACCTTC; CDR3 protein: CASSARRQGGGGYTF
V gene: TRBV10-3; D gene: .; J gene: TRBJ2-3; CDR3 DNA: TGTGCCATCAGTGAGCGGGGTCTGGATACGCAGTATTTT; CDR3 protein: CAISERGLDTQYF
V gene: TRBV5-8; D gene: .; J gene: TRBJ1-2; CDR3 DNA: TGTGCCAGCAGCTTGTTTCTGGCATACTATGGCTACACCTTC; CDR3 protein: CASSLFLAYYGYTF
V gene: TRBV4-1; D gene: .; J gene: TRBJ1-1; CDR3 DNA: TGCGCCAGCAGCCACGCCTACAGGGCAAGAGGAACTGAAGCTTTCTTT; CDR3 protein: CASSHAYRARGTEAFF
V gene: TRBV5-1; D gene: TRBD1; J gene: TRBJ2-1; CDR3 DNA: TGCGCCAGCAGCATTGCATTGGGACAGGGGGCCGATGAGCAGTTCTTC; CDR3 protein: CASSIALGQGADEQFF
V gene: TRBV13; D gene: .; J gene: TRBJ1-1; CDR3 DNA: TGTGCCAGCAGCCCCCTCTCTGGGCAAGAAGGTGAAGCTTTCTTT; CDR3 protein: CASSPLSGQEGEAFF
V gene: TRBV4-1; D gene: .; J gene: TRBJ2-7; CDR3 DNA: TGCGCCAGCAGCCAAGCCGCCCAGGGGTCGAGCTACGAGCAGTACTTC; CDR3 protein: CASSQAAQGSSYEQYF
V gene: TRBV7-9; D gene: .; J gene: TRBJ1-1; CDR3 DNA: TGTGCCAGCAGCTTAGGGGGCAGGCCCAACACTGAAGCTTTCTTT; CDR3 protein: CASSLGGRPNTEAFF
V gene: TRBV7-2; D gene: TRBD2; J gene: TRBJ2-3; CDR3 DNA: TGTGCCAGCAGCCCCTGCCGGACTAGCGGGCTATGCACAGATACGCAGTATTTT; CDR3 protein: CASSPCRTSGLCTDTQYF
V gene: TRBV4-1; D gene: .; J gene: TRBJ2-7; CDR3 DNA: TGCGCCAGCAGCCAAGCGCTAGCCGTCGCTTCGCCGCAGTACTTC; CDR3 protein: CASSQALAVASPQYF
V gene: TRBV9; D gene: TRBD2; J gene: TRBJ2-3; CDR3 DNA: TGTGCCAGCAGCGTAGGCGGGAGCCCAGATACGCAGTATTTT; CDR3 protein: CASSVGGSPDTQYF
V gene: TRBV4-2; D gene: TRBD2; J gene: TRBJ2-2; CDR3 DNA: TGTGCCAGCAGCCATGCGCGGGGGGATGATTTGACCGGGGAGCTGTTTTTT; CDR3 protein: CASSHARGDDLTGELFF
V gene: TRBV5-1; D gene: .; J gene: TRBJ2-1; CDR3 DNA: TGCGCCAGCAGTCGAGCCCGCGATGAGCAGTTCTTC; CDR3 protein: CASSRARDEQFF
V gene: TRBV28; D gene: TRBD1; J gene: TRBJ1-1; CDR3 DNA: TGTGCCAGCAGTTCCGTTAGGACAGGAGGAAACACTGAAGCTTTCTTT; CDR3 protein: CASSSVRTGGNTEAFF
V gene: TRBV10-3; D gene: .; J gene: TRBJ2-3; CDR3 DNA: TGTGCCATCTCTATTTCTCCGGGGGCAGATACGCAGTATTTT; CDR3 protein: CAISISPGADTQYF
V gene: TRBV5-1; D gene: .; J gene: TRBJ1-1; CDR3 DNA: TGCGCCAGCAGCATGGACAGTCCGAGCACTGAAGCTTTCTTT; CDR3 protein: CASSMDSPSTEAFF
V gene: TRBV7-7; D gene: .; J gene: TRBJ1-1; CDR3 DNA: TGTGCTAGCAGCTTAGGGCGGCAGGGCCTCATGAACACTGAAGCTTTCTTT; CDR3 protein: CASSLGRQGLMNTEAFF
V gene: TRBV15; D gene: .; J gene: TRBJ1-1; CDR3 DNA: TGTGCCACCAGCAGAGGGAGTGGGGACGGGAGACCCAGAAGGGCTTTCTTT; CDR3 protein: CATSRGSGDGRPRRAFF
V gene: TRBV5-1; D gene: .; J gene: TRBJ1-1; CDR3 DNA: TGCGCCAGCAGCTTGGACAGTTTGAACACTGAAGCTTTCTTT; CDR3 protein: CASSLDSLNTEAFF
V gene: TRBV9; D gene: TRBD1; J gene: TRBJ2-1; CDR3 DNA: TGTGCCAGCAGCGTAGCCGAGGGGGCGCGTCAAGGGGAGCAGTTCTTC; CDR3 protein: CASSVAEGARQGEQFF
V gene: TRBV5-1; D gene: TRBD1; J gene: TRBJ1-6; CDR3 DNA: TGCGCCAGCAGCGCGGAGACAGGGGCCTATAATTCACCCCTCCACTTT; CDR3 protein: CASSAETGAYNSPLHF
V gene: TRBV19; D gene: .; J gene: TRBJ1-4; CDR3 DNA: TGTGCCAGTAGTACGAGGGCCGGGGGTGAAAAACTGTTTTTT; CDR3 protein: CASSTRAGGEKLFF
V gene: TRBV6-1; D gene: TRBD1; J gene: TRBJ2-7; CDR3 DNA: TGTGCCAGCAGTGGAAGGACAGGGGTCGCCTACGAGCAGTACTTC; CDR3 protein: CASSGRTGVAYEQYF
V gene: TRBV25-1; D gene: .; J gene: TRBJ2-7; CDR3 DNA: TGTGCCAGCAGTGAATACAGCGTGCACTCCTACGAGCAGTACTTC; CDR3 protein: CASSEYSVHSYEQYF
V gene: TRBV27; D gene: .; J gene: TRBJ1-5; CDR3 DNA: TGTGCCAGCAGTCCATACAGAGAAAGCAATCAGCCCCAGCATTTT; CDR3 protein: CASSPYRESNQPQHF
V gene: TRBV6-1; D gene: TRBD1; J gene: TRBJ1-6; CDR3 DNA: TGTGCCAGCAGTGAATTAGGCAGGGGGCGAAATTCACCCCTCCACTTT; CDR3 protein: CASSELGRGRNSPLHF
V gene: TRBV28; D gene: TRBD1; J gene: TRBJ2-7; CDR3 DNA: TGTGCCAGCACTACAGGGGTAGCCTACGAGCAGTACTTC; CDR3 protein: CASTTGVAYEQYF
V gene: TRBV30; D gene: .; J gene: TRBJ2-1; CDR3 DNA: TGTGCCTGGAGTCCTCCGGTTTTCGGTTACAATGAGCAGTTCTTC; CDR3 protein: CAWSPPVFGYNEQFF
V gene: TRBV19; D gene: .; J gene: TRBJ1-3; CDR3 DNA: TGTGCCAGCGGGATACAGGGCTCAGGAAACACCATATATTTT; CDR3 protein: CASGIQGSGNTIYF
V gene: TRBV30; D gene: TRBD2; J gene: TRBJ2-2; CDR3 DNA: TGTGCCTGGAACCTAGCGGGGTTGGCCGGGGAGCTGTTTTTT; CDR3 protein: CAWNLAGLAGELFF
V gene: TRBV27; D gene: .; J gene: TRBJ2-7; CDR3 DNA: TGTGCCAGCAGTTTCCAGCCAGGGGCTTCCTACGAGCAGTACTTC; CDR3 protein: CASSFQPGASYEQYF
V gene: TRBV5-1; D gene: .; J gene: TRBJ2-7; CDR3 DNA: TGCGCCAGCAGCTCTACTGACAGTCTTATACAGTACTTC; CDR3 protein: CASSSTDSLIQYF
V gene: TRBV9; D gene: TRBD2; J gene: TRBJ2-1; CDR3 DNA: TGTGCCAGCCGGCCGGGACTAGCGACCTACAATGAGCAGTTCTTC; CDR3 protein: CASRPGLATYNEQFF
V gene: TRBV4-2; D gene: TRBD2; J gene: TRBJ2-1; CDR3 DNA: TGTGCCAGCAGCCAAGAGACTAGCGGGGGGGTAAATGAGCAGTTCTTC; CDR3 protein: CASSQETSGGVNEQFF
V gene: TRBV6-5; D gene: TRBD2; J gene: TRBJ2-5; CDR3 DNA: TGTGCCAGCACAGGGAGGGTTTGGGAGACCCAGTACTTC; CDR3 protein: CASTGRVWETQYF